One sample yielded the 26 T cell receptor beta chains listed below, sequenced in a study of neurological immune-mediated disorders. TCRdb re-called the 5' RACE reads with MiXCR, one entry per CDR3 protein. The data hold about 66,000 distinct CDR3 sequences, with 5.2% observed a single time. The sample consisted of PBMCs. Source of these receptors: a woman between 25 and 40 years old with multiple sclerosis.

This clonotype was seen many times. V is TRBV5-1 and J is TRBJ2-2, with TRBD2 matching 7 bases. CDR3 length: 15 residues. Germline V gives CDR1 SGHRS, CDR2 YFSETQ. The trim removed 4 bases at V and 1 base at J, leaving 4 bases unmatched. CDR3 sequence reads: CASSLTSKNTGELFF. The CDR3 nucleotides are TGCGCCAGCAGCCTGACTAGCAAGAACACCGGGGAGCTGTTTTTT.

This clonotype has ten or more counts. This chain joins TRBV3-1 and TRBJ1-5, with D possibly being TRBD1 (6 bases). This CDR3 is built from 15 residues. V lost 1 base to trimming and J lost 7 bases, with 14 bases between them. Germline CDR1 LGHDT, CDR2 YNNKEL (reference sequence). CDR3 bases: TGTGCCAGCAGCCAAGTCGCCGGGACACCGCAGCCCCAGCATTTT. Translating it yields CASSQVAGTPQPQHF.

The sample holds many counts of this clonotype. The chain carries TRBV4-2 and TRBJ1-6; no reliable D call. V was shortened by 0 bases and J by 5 bases, with 8 bases between the two germline ends. Germline CDR1 LGHNA, CDR2 YNFKEQ. The CDR3 has 15 amino acids. CDR3 nucleotide sequence: TGTGCCAGCAGCCAAGAGGTCACAGATAATTCACCCCTCCACTTT. Protein: CASSQEVTDNSPLHF.

On this clonotype: A much more abundant neighbour one base away suggests this may be a read error. This sequence joins TRBV20-1 and TRBJ2-1, with 8 bases fitting TRBD2. The trim removed 5 bases at V and 4 bases at J, leaving 10 bases unmatched. Germline CDR1 is DFQATT and CDR2 is SNEGSKA (reference sequence). The CDR3 is made up of 15 amino acids. The CDR3 here is CSARLGGGLYNEQFF. The DNA of the CDR3 is TGCAGTGCTCGGTTGGGCGGGGGGCTTTACAATGAGCAGTTCTTC.

The sample holds many counts of this clonotype. The chain uses TRBV20-1 and TRBJ2-7; the D gene is possibly TRBD1 (5 bases). The CDR3 loop spans 12 amino acids. V lost 3 bases, J lost 3 bases, and 9 bases lay in between. Germline assignment: CDR1 DFQATT and CDR2 SNEGSKA (reference sequence). CDR3 nucleotide sequence: TGCAGTGCTAGGACAGCTATCTACGAGCAGTACTTC. This translates into CSARTAIYEQYF.

The CDR3 DNA reads as TGTGCCAGCACCCCTGGGGGGGCCTATAATTCACCCCTCCACTTT. It codes for CASTPGGAYNSPLHF. The chain carries TRBV12-3 or TRBV12-4 and TRBJ1-6, with D perhaps matching TRBD1 (5 bases). V shed 7 bases and J shed 2 bases, with 12 bases lying between them. The CDR3 spans 15 residues.

This clonotype appeared many times. CDR3 DNA: TGCAGTGCTAGGGGGACTAAGTCCACAGATACGCAGTATTTT. This sequence encodes CSARGTKSTDTQYF. This chain uses TRBV20-1 with TRBJ2-3; TRBD2 agrees at 7 bases. The CDR3 loop spans 14 amino acids. The germline gives CDR1 DFQATT, CDR2 SNEGSKA (reference sequence). With 3 bases clipped from V and 2 bases from J, the junction kept 5 bases outside the gene matches.

This clonotype was counted at least ten times. The genes are TRBV7-9 and TRBJ1-1; tentatively, D is TRBD1 (5 bases). This CDR3 spans 13 amino acids. V gave up 4 bases and J gave up 2 bases, with 8 bases separating them. Germline V gene data show CDR1 as SEHNR and CDR2 as FQNEAQ (reference sequence). CDR3 sequence (DNA): TGTGCCAGCAGCTCACAGGTTAACACTGAAGCTTTCTTT. This codes for CASSSQVNTEAFF.

This clonotype has at least ten counts. The chain recombines TRBV25-1 with TRBJ2-3, with 15 bases that match TRBD2. The CDR3 sequence is 16 residues long. Germline V gene sequence: CDR1 MGHDK, CDR2 SYGVNS. V lost 3 bases, J lost 5 bases, and 3 bases stayed unmatched. The CDR3 sequence is CASSEGLAGGRDTQYF. The CDR3 DNA reads as TGTGCCAGCAGTGAGGGACTAGCGGGGGGCCGAGATACGCAGTATTTT. Full variable domain (outside the CDR3, taken from reference TRBV25-1 and TRBJ2-3): EADIYQTPRYLVIGTGKKITLECSQTMGHDKMYWYQQDPGMELHLIHYSYGVNSTEKGDLSSESTVSRIRTEHFPLTLESARPSHTSQYLCASSEGLAGGRDTQYFGPGTRLTVL.

The rearrangement joins TRBV5-1 to TRBJ2-5, with TRBD2 matching over 9 bases. In germline, CDR1 is SGHRS, CDR2 YFSETQ. This CDR3 contains 16 residues. The V gene end was trimmed by 2 bases and the J gene end by 2 bases; junction bases not matched to a gene: 7. The CDR3 nucleotides are TGCGCCAGCAGCTTCGAGGGTAGCGGGGGACAAGAGACCCAGTACTTC. Protein sequence: CASSFEGSGGQETQYF.

Ten or more counts support this clonotype. V usage is TRBV15 and J usage is TRBJ2-1, with D possibly TRBD2 on 7 matching bases. There are 13 residues in the CDR3. Germline CDR1 and CDR2: LNHNV and YYDKDF (reference sequence). V was shortened by 11 bases and J by 2 bases, with 13 bases between the two germline ends. The CDR3 nucleotides read TGTGCCTTCCGGGGGGACACCTACAATGAGCAGTTCTTC. Amino acid sequence: CAFRGDTYNEQFF.

The sample holds many counts of this clonotype. For the CDR3, the DNA is TGTGCCAGCAGTTTAGCGCCTCAGCCCCAGCATTTT. It translates to CASSLAPQPQHF. The V gene is TRBV12-3 or TRBV12-4, the J gene TRBJ1-5, with D unresolved. The CDR3 loop spans 12 amino acids. V lost 0 bases and J 6 bases, leaving 3 bases between the germline ends.

This clonotype was picked up many times. CDR3 bases: TGTGCCAGCAGTCCGAGACAGGCCATGAACACTGAAGCTTTCTTT. It specifies CASSPRQAMNTEAFF. This chain uses TRBV12-3 or TRBV12-4 with TRBJ1-1; D perhaps matches TRBD1 (6 bases). This CDR3 has 15 residues. V lost 5 bases, J lost 0 bases, and 13 bases lay in between.

This clonotype has just a few counts. Sequence at one end of the junction differs from germline and may be a read error. V usage is TRBV20-1 and J usage is TRBJ1-5; D unclear. The germline V gene has CDR1 DFQATT and CDR2 SNEGSKA (reference sequence). This CDR3 has 15 residues. The CDR3: CSASHSSDSNQPQNF. Here the CDR3 DNA reads TGCAGTGCTAGTCATAGCAGCGATAGCAATCAGCCCCAGAATTTT.

This clonotype was detected only a few times. The chain employs TRBV18 and TRBJ2-4, with 7 nucleotides matching TRBD1. The CDR3 contains 14 residues. V shed 2 bases and J 6 bases; nucleotides not matched to a gene: 4. The germline V gene encodes CDR1 KGHSH and CDR2 LQKENI. The CDR3 loop reads CASSPGQGVNIQYF. The CDR3 coding sequence is TGTGCCAGCTCACCAGGGCAGGGGGTAAACATTCAGTACTTC.

This clonotype turned up a few times. One base away lies a much larger clone, so this may be a sequencing read error. The chain employs TRBV7-9 and TRBJ1-1, with unresolved D. V lost 5 bases to trimming and J lost 1 base, with 11 bases between them. CDR3 length equals 14 residues. Germline loops: CDR1 SEHNR, CDR2 FQNEAQ (reference sequence). The CDR3 DNA sequence: TGTGCCAGCAGCCCGGACGGTACGAACACTGAAGCTTTCTTT. Amino acid sequence: CASSPDGTNTEAFF. The whole variable domain, remainder taken from reference TRBV7-9 and TRBJ1-1, is DTGVSQNPRHKITKRGQNVTFRCDPISEHNRLYWYRQTLGQGPEFLTYFQNEAQLEKSRLLSDRFSAERPKGSFSTLEIQRTEQGDSAMYLCASSPDGTNTEAFFGQGTRLTVV.

This clonotype was found many times. The chain is built from TRBV7-3 and TRBJ1-6; 9 positions agree with TRBD1. With 5 bases clipped from V and 5 bases from J, the junction kept 4 bases outside the gene matches. The CDR3 has 15 residues. Germline V gives CDR1 SGHTA, CDR2 FQGTGA. The CDR3 DNA sequence: TGTGCCAGCAGCACGACAGGGGGAAATAATTCACCCCTCCACTTT. It translates to CASSTTGGNNSPLHF.

This clonotype appeared many times. One end of the junction is discordant with germline, which a read error may explain. V is TRBV20-1 and J is TRBJ1-5; D possibly corresponds to TRBD1 (6 bases). Per the germline V gene, CDR1 is DFQATT and CDR2 is SNEGSKA (reference sequence). The CDR3 runs 14 residues. The CDR3 here is CSAPVGGRNQPQNF. The CDR3 DNA is TGCAGTGCCCCGGTTGGGGGGCGCAATCAGCCCCAGAATTTT.

Comments on this clonotype: A junction end diverges from the germline sequence, so it may reflect a read error. The J gene is TRBJ1-5, the V gene TRBV5-8; tentatively, D is TRBD1 (5 bases). CDR3 length: 14 residues. Germline assignment: CDR1 SGHTS and CDR2 YDEGEE. DNA of the CDR3: TGTGCCAGCAGCCTGCATGCTGGGGCTCAGCCCCAGAATTTT. Amino acids: CASSLHAGAQPQNF.

This clonotype was seen many times. The V gene is TRBV28, the J gene TRBJ1-1, with 9 bases aligning to TRBD1. V was pared by 7 bases and J by 4 bases, with 10 bases of the junction left unmatched. Germline CDR1 MDHEN, CDR2 SYDVKM. CDR3 length equals 15 residues. CDR3 in DNA: TGTGCCAGCACCCACCGGGACAGGGAATTCACTGAAGCTTTCTTT. Its protein product is CASTHRDREFTEAFF.

This clonotype was counted a few times. A much larger clone lies one base from this, so it may be a read error. The chain carries TRBV20-1 and TRBJ1-1; a weak D match, TRBD1 (5 bases). This CDR3 is 14 amino acids long. V was trimmed by 0 bases and J by 3 bases, leaving 11 bases between them. Germline V gene sequence: CDR1 DFQATT, CDR2 SNEGSKA (reference sequence). In nucleotides, the CDR3 is TGCAGTGCTAGAGATCCCAAGGGGTACACTGAAGCTTTCTTT. Encoded protein: CSARDPKGYTEAFF.

This clonotype was recorded at least ten times. The genes are TRBV20-1 and TRBJ2-5; D may correspond to TRBD1 or TRBD2 (5 bases each). In germline, CDR1 is DFQATT, CDR2 SNEGSKA (reference sequence). The CDR3 has 11 residues. Between the trimmed V and J ends, which lost 6 bases and 7 bases, there was a span of 12 bases. CDR3 sequence reads: CSAHGAGTQYF. In nucleotides, the CDR3 is TGCAGTGCCCACGGGGCAGGGACCCAGTACTTC.

In regard to this clonotype: A read error may account for a junction end that differs from germline. The CDR3 DNA reads as TGTGCCAGCAGCCCCCTACAGGGTGGTAATTCACCCCTCAACTTT. As protein: CASSPLQGGNSPLNF. The chain joins TRBV7-2 to TRBJ1-6; a weak D match, TRBD1 (6 bases). The germline CDR1 and CDR2 sequences are SGHTA and FQGNSA. The CDR3 has 15 amino acids.

The table lists this clonotype with many counts. The V call is TRBV5-1, the J call TRBJ2-7; D perhaps matches TRBD2 (5 bases). Trimming pared 4 bases from V and 2 bases from J, leaving 31 bases between. This CDR3 spans 20 amino acids. In germline, CDR1 is SGHRS, CDR2 YFSETQ. The CDR3 loop is CASSGLSKRRTHPGTYEQYF. CDR3 bases: TGCGCCAGCAGCGGCCTCTCTAAGCGGCGTACCCACCCGGGAACCTACGAGCAGTACTTC.

This clonotype has more than one count but fewer than ten. This chain connects TRBV6-2 or TRBV6-3 to TRBJ2-5, with D hard to call. Germline CDR1 MNHEY, CDR2 SVGEGT. CDR3 length: 11 amino acids. Between the trimmed V and J ends, which lost 6 bases and 4 bases, there was a span of 6 bases. CDR3 DNA: TGTGCCAGCAGCATCACAGAGACCCAGTACTTC. Protein: CASSITETQYF.

V gene TRBV18 combines with J gene TRBJ1-1; D gene ambiguous. The CDR3 loop spans 15 amino acids. Germline V CDR1 and CDR2: KGHSH, LQKENI. V lost 2 bases and J lost 0, with 10 bases in between. CDR3 DNA sequence: TGTGCCAGCTCACCAGGATCGCAGGTGAACACTGAAGCTTTCTTT. It translates to CASSPGSQVNTEAFF.